One T cell receptor beta chain is described in this entry. V was clipped by 0 bases and J by 4 bases, with 11 bases between them. This CDR3 spans 15 amino acids. Per germline, CDR1 SGHRS and CDR2 YFSETQ. These data come from a study of OX40 agonist ivuxolimab in advanced cancers. Sequenced by immunoSEQ multiplex PCR; TCRdb stores in-frame clones only, minus some. The profile shows 150,000 to 190,000 clones, roughly 94% of them singletons. This chain joins TRBV5-1 and TRBJ1-5, with a weak D call TRBD1 (5 bases). The TCR sequence derives from an adult with an advanced solid tumor such as melanoma, head and neck, liver or kidney cancer. The sample in question was CD4+ or CD8+ T cells sorted from blood, obtained in a trial of the OX40 agonist ivuxolimab. CDR3 amino acids: CASSLDAGLNQPQHF. The CDR3 region has the DNA TGCGCCAGCAGCTTGGATGCGGGACTTAATCAGCCCCAGCATTTT. Supplemented by reference TRBV5-1 and TRBJ1-5, the full variable domain reads KAGVTQTPRYLIKTRGQQVTLSCSPISGHRSVSWYQQTPGQGLQFLFEYFSETQRNKGNFPGRFSGRQFSNSRSEMNVSTLELGDSALYLCASSLDAGLNQPQHFGDGTRLSIL.